Listed below are T cell receptor beta chains from one sample, sequenced in a study of T-cell memory formation after mild COVID-19. From the 5' RACE reads, TCRdb called clonotypes with MiXCR, one entry per CDR3 protein. The table records approximately 500,000 distinct CDR3 sequences, 20% to 25% of them present only once. Material for sequencing was PBMCs or a T cell subset sorted from them (not recorded which). The receptors were sampled from an adult woman who had mild COVID-19 (a few samples of this study predate the infection). Cell type and time point are not known. Each CDR3 is given with its conserved first and last residue. A D gene is named only where the DNA matches it firmly. Clone size is given for some rows only: seen once, a few or many times, or a class if the clone is expanded.

CDR3 DNA,CDR3 protein,J gene,D gene,V gene,clone size
TGTGCCAGCAGCTCGTCGACAGGGGGCTACGAGCAGTACTTC,CASSSSTGGYEQYF,TRBJ2-7,NA,TRBV21-1,NA
TGTGCCAGCAGTTTAACCAGCGGGGAGTATGGCTACACCTTC,CASSLTSGEYGYTF,TRBJ1-2,NA,TRBV12-3/TRBV12-4,NA
TGTGCCAGCAGCTTAGTTGGGACAGCTAACTATGGCTACACCTTC,CASSLVGTANYGYTF,TRBJ1-2,TRBD1,TRBV5-6,few
TGTGCCAGTAGTATGGACAGGCCGTATAGCAATCAGCCCCAGCATTTT,CASSMDRPYSNQPQHF,TRBJ1-5,TRBD1,TRBV19,NA
TGTGCCAGCAGCCCTCGCCAGGGGTCCCACGAGCAGTACTTC,CASSPRQGSHEQYF,TRBJ2-7,NA,TRBV7-9,NA
TGTGCCAGCAGCTGGGGCAGCGCAACTAATGAAAAACTGTTTTTT,CASSWGSATNEKLFF,TRBJ1-4,NA,TRBV4-2,NA
TGTGCCACCAGTGACCCGGGACAGGGAATCGACACCGGGGAGCTGTTTTTT,CATSDPGQGIDTGELFF,TRBJ2-2,TRBD1,TRBV24-1,few
TGTGCCAGCAGTTTTTCACAGGGTGGCACTGAAGCTTTCTTT,CASSFSQGGTEAFF,TRBJ1-1,NA,TRBV6-5,few
TGCAGTGCTATTAGCGGGTCGAACACCGGGGAGCTGTTTTTT,CSAISGSNTGELFF,TRBJ2-2,TRBD2,TRBV20-1,NA
TGTGCCAGCAGCTTAGCGTCAGGGAGGTTGGGGACCGGGGAGCTGTTTTTT,CASSLASGRLGTGELFF,TRBJ2-2,NA,TRBV7-2,few
TGTGCCAGCAGGGGGGGACAGGGATTTGGCTACACCTTC,CASRGGQGFGYTF,TRBJ1-2,TRBD1,TRBV7-8,NA
TGTGCCAGCAGGGAAGGGGACACCGGGGAGCTGTTTTTT,CASREGDTGELFF,TRBJ2-2,NA,TRBV7-9,NA
TGTGCCAGCAGAAGCATGAGAACCAATGAGCAGTTCTTC,CASRSMRTNEQFF,TRBJ2-1,NA,TRBV11-2,NA
TGTGCCAGCAGCGCCCCTGTTAGTGGGGGTTCTGGGGCCAACGTCCTGACTTTC,CASSAPVSGGSGANVLTF,TRBJ2-6,NA,TRBV25-1,many
TGTGCCAGCAGCCTTAATGAGGGGTACACCGGGGAGCTGTTTTTT,CASSLNEGYTGELFF,TRBJ2-2,NA,TRBV7-2,few